What follows is one T cell receptor beta chain and its context. Its antigen is not identified. From its re-call of the 5' RACE reads, TCRdb lists each CDR3 protein once, without DNA. Its clone listing holds roughly 430,000 distinct CDR3 sequences. Germline CDR1 DFQATT, CDR2 SNEGSKA (reference sequence). CDR3 size: 13 residues. This entry comes from a study of T cells expressing NK-cell markers. Overall study findings and caveats: HCMV specificity of expanded NKG2C+ T cell clones remained unclear.

The sequenced sample was blood T cells: a sorted CD56 or NKG2C T cell subset, CD4+ or CD8+ T cells, or bulk PBMC T cells (not recorded which). J is TRBJ2-2 and V is TRBV20-1. The source of this sequence is a woman aged 18-70 years in good health. CDR3 amino acids: CSARDTVTGELFF.